This T cell receptor beta chain was sequenced for a study of blood T cell repertoires in COVID-19. Whole-study context: Samples representing acute and convalescent COVID-19 were sourced from the United States, Italy and Spain. T cells, B-cell-depleted T cells, or PBMCs provided the cDNA or gDNA that served as material.

Using immunoSEQ multiplex PCR, the repertoire was profiled, and TCRdb retains in-frame clones only, with some absent. The sample has fewer than 35,000 clones; more than 75% are singletons. This CDR3 has 13 amino acids. Germline CDR1 and CDR2: SGHTS and YDEGEE. V was shortened by 2 bases and J by 2 bases, with 7 bases between the two germline ends. Sample: peripheral blood. This TCR derives from a man between 65 and 85 years old with active or convalescent COVID-19. The V and J genes are TRBV5-8 and TRBJ1-1; D is ambiguous. CDR3 sequence: CASSFSVNTEAFF. The CDR3 DNA follows: TGTGCCAGCAGCTTCTCGGTTAACACTGAAGCTTTCTTT.